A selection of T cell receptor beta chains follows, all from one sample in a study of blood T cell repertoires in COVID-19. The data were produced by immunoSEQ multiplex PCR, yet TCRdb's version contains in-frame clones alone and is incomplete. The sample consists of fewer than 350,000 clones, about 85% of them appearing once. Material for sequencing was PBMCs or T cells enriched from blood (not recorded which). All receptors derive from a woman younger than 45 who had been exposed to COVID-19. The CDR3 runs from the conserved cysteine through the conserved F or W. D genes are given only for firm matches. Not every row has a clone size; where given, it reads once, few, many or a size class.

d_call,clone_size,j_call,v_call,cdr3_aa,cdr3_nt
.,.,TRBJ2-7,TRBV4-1,CASSQSTGGAFYEQYF,TGCGCCAGCAGCCAAAGCACTGGGGGCGCGTTCTACGAGCAGTACTTC
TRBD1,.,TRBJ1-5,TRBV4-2,CASSLGEGAEQPQHF,TGTGCCAGCAGCCTAGGAGAGGGGGCCGAGCAGCCCCAGCATTTT
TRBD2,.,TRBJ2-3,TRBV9,CASSVGGLGRADTQYF,TGTGCCAGCAGCGTAGGGGGACTAGGTAGGGCAGATACGCAGTATTTT
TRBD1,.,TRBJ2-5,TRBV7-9,CASSLGDRGLQETQYF,TGTGCCAGCAGCTTAGGGGACAGGGGGCTTCAAGAGACCCAGTACTTC
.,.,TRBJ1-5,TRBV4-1,CASSQATSRRAHQPQHF,TGCGCCAGCAGCCAAGCTACCTCGCGGAGGGCACATCAGCCCCAGCATTTT
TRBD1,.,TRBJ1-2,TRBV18,CASSTGQIESNYGYTF,TGTGCCAGCTCAACGGGACAGATAGAATCTAACTATGGCTACACCTTC
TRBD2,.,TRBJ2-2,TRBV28,CASSRSPGLAGGDTGELFF,TGTGCCAGCAGTCGTTCCCCGGGACTAGCGGGGGGCGACACCGGGGAGCTGTTTTTT
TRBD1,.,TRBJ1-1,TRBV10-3,CAISEEGARAFF,TGTGCCATCAGTGAGGAGGGGGCGCGGGCTTTCTTT
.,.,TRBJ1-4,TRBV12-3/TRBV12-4,CASSLSFGDKLFF,TGTGCCAGCAGTTTGTCCTTCGGGGATAAACTGTTTTTT
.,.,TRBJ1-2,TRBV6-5,CASRARQEGYDGYTF,TGTGCCAGCAGGGCCAGACAGGAAGGTTACGATGGCTACACCTTC
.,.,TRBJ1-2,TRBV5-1,CASRTSYGYTF,TGCGCCAGCCGAACAAGCTATGGCTACACCTTC
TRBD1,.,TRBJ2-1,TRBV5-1,CASSSGQGWNEQFF,TGCGCCAGCAGCTCTGGACAGGGGTGGAATGAGCAGTTCTTC
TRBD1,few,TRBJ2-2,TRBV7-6,CASSLATPGTGAGELFF,TGTGCCAGCAGCTTAGCGACCCCCGGGACAGGGGCGGGGGAGCTGTTTTTT
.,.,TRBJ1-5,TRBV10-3,CAISGYSNQPQHF,TGTGCCATCTCGGGGTATAGCAATCAGCCCCAGCATTTT
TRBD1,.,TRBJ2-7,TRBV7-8,CASSLGQGRSYEQYF,TGTGCCAGCAGCTTAGGACAGGGCAGGTCCTACGAGCAGTACTTC
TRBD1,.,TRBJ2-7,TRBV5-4,CASSLGTGESWEQYF,TGTGCCAGCAGCCTTGGGACAGGGGAGTCGTGGGAGCAGTACTTC
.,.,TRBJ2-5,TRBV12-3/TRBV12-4,CASSPEETQYF,TGTGCCAGCAGTCCCGAAGAGACCCAGTACTTC
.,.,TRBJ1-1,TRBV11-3,CASSFVKGTEAFF,TGTGCCAGCAGCTTTGTGAAGGGGACTGAAGCTTTCTTT
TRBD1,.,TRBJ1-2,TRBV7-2,CASSPGQGGYGYTF,TGTGCCAGCAGCCCCGGACAGGGTGGTTATGGCTACACCTTC
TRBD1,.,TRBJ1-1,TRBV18,CASSKDRGAGNTEAFF,TGTGCCAGCTCAAAGGACAGGGGAGCGGGGAACACTGAAGCTTTCTTT
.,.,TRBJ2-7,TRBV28,CASSLVDYEQYF,TGTGCCAGCAGTTTAGTAGATTACGAGCAGTACTTC
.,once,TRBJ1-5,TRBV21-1,CASSNRSGTGRVKSNQPQHF,TGTGCCAGCAGCAATAGAAGCGGGACAGGGAGGGTGAAGAGCAATCAGCCCCAGCATTTT
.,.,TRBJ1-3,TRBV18,CASSPSGRGNTIYF,TGTGCCAGCTCACCATCAGGGAGGGGAAACACCATATATTTT
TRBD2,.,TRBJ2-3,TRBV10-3,CAISESAGSGDTQYF,TGTGCCATCAGTGAGTCAGCGGGATCGGGGGATACGCAGTATTTT
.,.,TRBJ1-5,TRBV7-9,CASSLGGDGYQPQHF,TGTGCCAGCAGCTTAGGCGGGGACGGTTATCAGCCCCAGCATTTT
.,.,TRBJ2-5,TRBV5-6,CASSLTRGETQYF,TGTGCCAGCAGCTTGACCCGGGGAGAGACCCAGTACTTC
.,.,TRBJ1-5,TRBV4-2,CAQKQGRDQPQHF,TGTGCCCAGAAACAGGGAAGGGATCAGCCCCAGCATTTT
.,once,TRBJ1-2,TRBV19,CASSIEDAGPYYGYTF,TGTGCCAGTAGTATAGAGGACGCAGGGCCCTATTATGGCTACACCTTC
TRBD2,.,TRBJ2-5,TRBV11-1,CASSPWTSGGGETQYF,TGTGCCAGCAGCCCGTGGACTAGCGGGGGAGGAGAGACCCAGTACTTC
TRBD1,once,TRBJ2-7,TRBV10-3,CAISKPGQGMYEQYF,TGTGCCATCTCAAAACCGGGACAGGGTATGTACGAGCAGTACTTC
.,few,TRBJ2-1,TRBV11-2,CASSLGRSSYNEQFF,TGTGCCAGCAGCTTAGGCAGAAGCTCCTACAATGAGCAGTTCTTC
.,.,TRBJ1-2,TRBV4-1,CASSHKWEGRRYNYGYTF,TGCGCCAGCAGCCACAAATGGGAGGGACGGAGGTATAACTATGGCTACACCTTC
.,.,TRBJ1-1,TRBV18,CASSLGAGDTEAFF,TGTGCCAGCTCACTAGGTGCAGGGGACACTGAAGCTTTCTTT
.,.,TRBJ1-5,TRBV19,CASSPSVGQSNQPQHF,TGTGCCAGTAGCCCCTCCGTGGGGCAAAGCAATCAGCCCCAGCATTTT
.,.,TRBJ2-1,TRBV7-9,CASSRPVGRGRENEQFF,TGTGCCAGCAGCCGCCCGGTGGGCAGGGGTAGAGAGAATGAGCAGTTCTTC
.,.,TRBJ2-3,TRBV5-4,CASSVQGTDTQYF,TGTGCCAGCAGCGTACAGGGCACAGATACGCAGTATTTT
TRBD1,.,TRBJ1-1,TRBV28,CASSLTGAIGWDTEAFF,TGTGCCAGCAGCCTGACAGGGGCGATAGGTTGGGACACTGAAGCTTTCTTT
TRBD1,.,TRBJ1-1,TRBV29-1,CSVDRGRTEAFF,TGCAGCGTAGACAGGGGTCGCACTGAAGCTTTCTTT
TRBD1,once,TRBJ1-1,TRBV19,CASSRTTGATEAFF,TGTGCCAGTAGTCGGACAACAGGGGCCACTGAAGCTTTCTTT
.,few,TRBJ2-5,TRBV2,CASSRGQETQYF,TGTGCCAGCAGCCGCGGCCAAGAGACCCAGTACTTC
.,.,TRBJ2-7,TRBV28,CASSLTGSSYEQYF,TGTGCCAGCAGTCTCACAGGGAGCTCCTACGAGCAGTACTTC
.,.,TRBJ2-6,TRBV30,CALDSGANVLTF,TGTGCCTTAGACTCTGGGGCCAACGTCCTGACTTTC
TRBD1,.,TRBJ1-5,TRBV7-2,CASSLRGQQPQHF,TGTGCCAGCAGCTTGAGGGGGCAGCAGCCCCAGCATTTT
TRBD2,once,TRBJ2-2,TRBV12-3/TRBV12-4,CASTNSGSGELFF,TGTGCCAGCACTAATAGCGGGTCCGGGGAGCTGTTTTTT
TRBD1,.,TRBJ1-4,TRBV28,CASSSQGGDEKLFF,TGTGCCAGCAGTTCCCAGGGGGGAGATGAAAAACTGTTTTTT
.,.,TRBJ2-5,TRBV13,CASSLWNSYSGTQYF,TGTGCCAGCAGCTTGTGGAACAGTTACAGTGGGACCCAGTACTTC
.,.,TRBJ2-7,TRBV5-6,CASTLAGYEQYF,TGTGCCAGCACCTTAGCCGGCTACGAGCAGTACTTC
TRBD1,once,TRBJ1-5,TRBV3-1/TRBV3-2,CASSQGTGGGNQPQHF,TGTGCCAGCAGCCAAGGGACAGGGGGCGGAAATCAGCCCCAGCATTTT
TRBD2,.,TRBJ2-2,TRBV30,CASGLAGGNTGELFF,TGTGCCTCCGGACTAGCGGGGGGGAACACCGGGGAGCTGTTTTTT